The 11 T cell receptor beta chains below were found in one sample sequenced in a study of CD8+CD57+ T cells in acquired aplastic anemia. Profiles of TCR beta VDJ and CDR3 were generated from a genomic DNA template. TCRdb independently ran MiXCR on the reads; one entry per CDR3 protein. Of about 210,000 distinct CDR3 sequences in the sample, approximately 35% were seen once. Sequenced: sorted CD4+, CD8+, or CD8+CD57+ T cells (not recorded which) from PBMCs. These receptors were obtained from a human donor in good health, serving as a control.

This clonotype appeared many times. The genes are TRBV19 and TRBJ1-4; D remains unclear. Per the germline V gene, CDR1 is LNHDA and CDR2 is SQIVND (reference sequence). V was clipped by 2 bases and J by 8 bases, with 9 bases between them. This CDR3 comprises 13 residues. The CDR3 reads CASSIRVEEKLFF. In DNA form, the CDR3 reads TGTGCCAGTAGTATACGGGTGGAGGAAAAACTGTTTTTT. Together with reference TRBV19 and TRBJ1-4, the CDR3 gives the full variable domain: DGGITQSPKYLFRKEGQNVTLSCEQNLNHDAMYWYRQDPGQGLRLIYYSQIVNDFQKGDIAEGYSVSREKKESFPLTVTSAQKNPTAFYLCASSIRVEEKLFFGSGTQLSVL.

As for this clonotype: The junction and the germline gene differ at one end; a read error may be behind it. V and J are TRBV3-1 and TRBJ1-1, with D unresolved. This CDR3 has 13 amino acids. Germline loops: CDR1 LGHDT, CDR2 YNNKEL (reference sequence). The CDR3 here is CASSQGLSAANHF. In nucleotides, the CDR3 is TGTGCCAGCAGCCAAGGATTAAGTGCAGCAAACCACTTT.

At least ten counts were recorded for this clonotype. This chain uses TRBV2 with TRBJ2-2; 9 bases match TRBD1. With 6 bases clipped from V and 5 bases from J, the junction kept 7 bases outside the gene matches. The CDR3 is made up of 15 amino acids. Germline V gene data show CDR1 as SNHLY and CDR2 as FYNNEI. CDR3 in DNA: TGTGCCAGCAGGGCCGGGACAGGGATTACCGGGGAGCTGTTTTTT. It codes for CASRAGTGITGELFF.

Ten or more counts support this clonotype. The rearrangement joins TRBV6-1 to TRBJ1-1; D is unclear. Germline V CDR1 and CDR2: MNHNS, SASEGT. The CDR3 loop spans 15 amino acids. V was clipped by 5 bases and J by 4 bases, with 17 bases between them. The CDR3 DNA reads TGTGCCAGCAGTCGAAACGGGGATGTGGGCACTGAAGCTTTCTTT. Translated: CASSRNGDVGTEAFF.

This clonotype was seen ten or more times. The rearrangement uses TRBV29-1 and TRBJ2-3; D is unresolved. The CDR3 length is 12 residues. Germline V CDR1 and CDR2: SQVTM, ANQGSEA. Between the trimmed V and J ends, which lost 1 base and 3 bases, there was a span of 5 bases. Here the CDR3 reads CSVEGITDTQYF. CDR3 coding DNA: TGCAGCGTTGAAGGAATAACAGATACGCAGTATTTT.

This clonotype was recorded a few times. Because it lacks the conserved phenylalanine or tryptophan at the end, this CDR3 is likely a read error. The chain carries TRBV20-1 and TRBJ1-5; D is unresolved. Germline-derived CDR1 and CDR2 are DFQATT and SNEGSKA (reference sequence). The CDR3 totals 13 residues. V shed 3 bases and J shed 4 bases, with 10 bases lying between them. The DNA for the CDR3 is TGCAGTGCTAGGGAGGATCAAAATCAGCCCCAGCATTCT. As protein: CSAREDQNQPQHS.

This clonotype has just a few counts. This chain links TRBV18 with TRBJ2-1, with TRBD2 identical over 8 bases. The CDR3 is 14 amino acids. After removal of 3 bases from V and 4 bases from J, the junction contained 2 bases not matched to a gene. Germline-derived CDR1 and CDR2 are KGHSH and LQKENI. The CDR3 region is CASSPGLVYNEQFF. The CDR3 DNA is TGTGCCAGCTCACCGGGACTAGTTTACAATGAGCAGTTCTTC.

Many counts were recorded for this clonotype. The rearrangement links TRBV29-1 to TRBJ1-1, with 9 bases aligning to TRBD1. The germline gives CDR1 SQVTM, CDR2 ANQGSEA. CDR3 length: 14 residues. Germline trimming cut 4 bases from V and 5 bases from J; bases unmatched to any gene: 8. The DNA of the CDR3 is TGCAGCGTTGTTTTGGGACAGGGTGGTACTGAAGCTTTCTTT. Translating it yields CSVVLGQGGTEAFF.

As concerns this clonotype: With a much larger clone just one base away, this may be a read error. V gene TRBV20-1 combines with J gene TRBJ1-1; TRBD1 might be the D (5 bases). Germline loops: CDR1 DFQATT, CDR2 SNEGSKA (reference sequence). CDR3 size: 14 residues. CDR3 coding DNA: TGCAGTGCTAGCGATCCAGCCAGGGAGACTGGAGCTTTCTTT. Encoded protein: CSASDPARETGAFF.

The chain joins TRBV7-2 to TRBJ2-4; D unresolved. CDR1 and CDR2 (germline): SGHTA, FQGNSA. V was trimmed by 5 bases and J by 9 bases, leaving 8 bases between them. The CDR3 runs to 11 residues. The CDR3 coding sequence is TGTGCCAGCAGCAGGGATGTCATTCAGTACTTC. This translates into CASSRDVIQYF.

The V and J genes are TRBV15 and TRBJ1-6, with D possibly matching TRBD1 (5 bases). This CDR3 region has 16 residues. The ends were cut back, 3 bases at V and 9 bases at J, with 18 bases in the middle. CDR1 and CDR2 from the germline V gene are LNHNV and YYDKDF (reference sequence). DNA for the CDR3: TGTGCCACCAGCAGGGGGGAGATACCGCCCGTTTCACCCCTCCACTTT. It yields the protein CATSRGEIPPVSPLHF. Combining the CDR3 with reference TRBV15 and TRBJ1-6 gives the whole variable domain DAMVIQNPRYQVTQFGKPVTLSCSQTLNHNVMYWYQQKSSQAPKLLFHYYDKDFNNEADTPDNFQSRRPNTSFCFLDIRSPGLGDTAMYLCATSRGEIPPVSPLHFGNGTRLTVT.